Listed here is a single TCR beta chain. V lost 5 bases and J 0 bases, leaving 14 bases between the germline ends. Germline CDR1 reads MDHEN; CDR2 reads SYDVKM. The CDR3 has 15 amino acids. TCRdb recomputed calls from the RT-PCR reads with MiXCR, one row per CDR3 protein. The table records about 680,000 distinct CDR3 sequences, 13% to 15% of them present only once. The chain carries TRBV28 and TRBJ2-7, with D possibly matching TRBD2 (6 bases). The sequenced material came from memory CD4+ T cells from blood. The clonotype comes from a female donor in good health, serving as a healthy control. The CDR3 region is CASSLPGTYSYEQYF. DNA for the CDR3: TGTGCCAGCAGTCTTCCCGGGACTTACTCCTACGAGCAGTACTTC.